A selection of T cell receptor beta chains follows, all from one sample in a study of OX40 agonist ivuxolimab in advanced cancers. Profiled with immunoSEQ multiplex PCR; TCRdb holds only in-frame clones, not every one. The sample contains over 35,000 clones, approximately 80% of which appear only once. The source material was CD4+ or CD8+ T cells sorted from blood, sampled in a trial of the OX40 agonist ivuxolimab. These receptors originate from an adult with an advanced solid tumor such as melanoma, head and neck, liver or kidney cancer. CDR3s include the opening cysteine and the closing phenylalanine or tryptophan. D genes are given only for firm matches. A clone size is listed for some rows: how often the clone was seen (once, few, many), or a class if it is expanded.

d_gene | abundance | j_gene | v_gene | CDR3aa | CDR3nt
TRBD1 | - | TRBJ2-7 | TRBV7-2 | CASSWEPGQSSYEQYF | TGTGCCAGCAGCTGGGAACCGGGACAGAGCTCCTACGAGCAGTACTTC
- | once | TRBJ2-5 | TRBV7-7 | CASSPGPGREETQYF | TGTGCTAGCAGCCCCGGCCCGGGGAGAGAAGAGACCCAGTACTTC
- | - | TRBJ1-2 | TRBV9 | CASSVGYGYTF | TGTGCCAGCAGCGTAGGGTATGGCTACACCTTC
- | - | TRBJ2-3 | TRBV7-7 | CASSLNGGADTQYF | TGTGCTAGCAGCTTGAACGGCGGGGCAGATACGCAGTATTTT
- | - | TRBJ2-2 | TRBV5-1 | CASSTGTSTGELFF | TGCGCCAGCAGCACAGGGACAAGCACCGGGGAGCTGTTTTTT
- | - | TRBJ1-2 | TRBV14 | CASSQDPRGYGYTF | TGTGCCAGCAGCCAAGATCCCAGGGGCTATGGCTACACCTTC
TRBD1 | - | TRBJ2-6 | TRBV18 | CASSPGQGGPGANVLTF | TGTGCCAGCTCACCGGGACAGGGTGGCCCTGGGGCCAACGTCCTGACTTTC
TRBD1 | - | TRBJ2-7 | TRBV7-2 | CASSVTTGVRQYF | TGTGCCAGCAGCGTCACCACAGGGGTCCGGCAGTACTTC
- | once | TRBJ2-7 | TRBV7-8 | CASSPGMSSYEQYF | TGTGCCAGCAGCCCGGGGATGAGCTCCTACGAGCAGTACTTC
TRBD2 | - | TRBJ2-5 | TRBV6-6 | CASSSGLAVQETQYF | TGTGCCAGCAGTTCGGGACTAGCGGTTCAAGAGACCCAGTACTTC
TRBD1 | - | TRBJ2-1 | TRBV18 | CASSPPQGGSYNEQFF | TGTGCCAGCTCGCCACCACAGGGGGGTAGTTACAATGAGCAGTTCTTC
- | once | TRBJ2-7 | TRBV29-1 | CSVEGQSYEQYF | TGCAGCGTTGAAGGACAGTCCTACGAGCAGTACTTC
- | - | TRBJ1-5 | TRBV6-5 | CASSYSTLGGQPQHF | TGTGCCAGCAGTTACTCGACCCTGGGGGGGCAGCCCCAGCATTTT
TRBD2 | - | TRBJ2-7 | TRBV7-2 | CASSSPGLAGYEQYF | TGTGCCAGCAGCTCTCCGGGACTAGCGGGCTACGAGCAGTACTTC
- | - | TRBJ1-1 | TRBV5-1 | CASSSNGVGTEAFF | TGCGCCAGCAGCTCTAATGGGGTGGGCACTGAAGCTTTCTTT
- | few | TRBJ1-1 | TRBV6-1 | CATTWGTEAFF | TGTGCCACCACGTGGGGCACTGAAGCTTTCTTT
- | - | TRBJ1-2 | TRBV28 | CASSSPGRYGYTF | TGTGCCAGCAGTTCTCCCGGCCGGTATGGCTACACCTTC
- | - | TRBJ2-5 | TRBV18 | CASSPRTVEETQYF | TGTGCCAGCTCACCAAGGACGGTAGAGGAGACCCAGTACTTC
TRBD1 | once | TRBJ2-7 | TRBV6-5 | CASSYARDSYEQYF | TGTGCCAGCAGTTATGCTAGGGACAGCTACGAGCAGTACTTC
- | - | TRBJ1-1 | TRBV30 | CASISSGSVTEAFF | TGTGCCTCAATTTCTTCCGGTAGTGTGACTGAAGCTTTCTTT
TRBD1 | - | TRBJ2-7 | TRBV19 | CASSGDRAYEQYF | TGTGCCAGTAGTGGGGACAGGGCCTACGAGCAGTACTTC
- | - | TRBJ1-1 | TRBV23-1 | CAEGITEAFF | TGCGCCGAAGGGATCACTGAAGCTTTCTTT
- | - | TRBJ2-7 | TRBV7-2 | CASSLLQSAEQYF | TGTGCCAGCAGCTTATTACAGTCGGCCGAGCAGTACTTC
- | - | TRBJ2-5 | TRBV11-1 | CASSLVSRGAETQYF | TGTGCCAGCAGCTTAGTTTCGAGGGGTGCTGAGACCCAGTACTTC
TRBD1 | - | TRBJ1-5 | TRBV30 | CAWTQASRGQGFNQPQHF | TGTGCCTGGACCCAAGCATCGAGGGGACAGGGCTTCAATCAGCCCCAGCATTTT
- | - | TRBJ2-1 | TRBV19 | CASSKSKGEQFF | TGTGCCAGTAGCAAGTCGAAGGGAGAGCAGTTCTTC
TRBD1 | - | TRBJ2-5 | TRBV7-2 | CASSPTHRQGRETQYF | TGTGCCAGCAGCCCTACCCATAGACAGGGCCGGGAGACCCAGTACTTC
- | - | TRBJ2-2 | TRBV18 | CASSQMAGELFF | TGTGCCAGCTCACAAATGGCCGGGGAGCTGTTTTTT
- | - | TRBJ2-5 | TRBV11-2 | CASSLSTGRGQETQYF | TGTGCCAGCAGCTTAAGTACTGGACGAGGACAAGAGACCCAGTACTTC
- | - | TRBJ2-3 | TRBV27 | CATRGNTDTQYF | TGTGCCACTAGAGGGAACACAGATACGCAGTATTTT
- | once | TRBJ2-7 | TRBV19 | CASPEGGLGEQYF | TGTGCCAGTCCGGAGGGGGGGTTGGGCGAGCAGTACTTC
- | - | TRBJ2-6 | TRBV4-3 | CASSQAWGSGANVLTF | TGCGCCAGCAGCCAAGCTTGGGGGTCTGGGGCCAACGTCCTGACTTTC
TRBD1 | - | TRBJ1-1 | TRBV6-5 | CASSYWRQGYTEAFF | TGTGCCAGCAGTTACTGGCGACAGGGCTACACTGAAGCTTTCTTT
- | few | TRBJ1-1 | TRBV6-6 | CASNQGDTEAFF | TGTGCCAGCAATCAGGGCGACACTGAAGCTTTCTTT
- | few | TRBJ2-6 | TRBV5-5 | CASSLEPASGANVLTF | TGTGCCAGCAGCTTGGAGCCAGCCTCTGGGGCCAACGTCCTGACTTTC
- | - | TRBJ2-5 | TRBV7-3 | CASSLTVGTQETQYF | TGTGCCAGCAGCTTAACGGTGGGGACGCAAGAGACCCAGTACTTC
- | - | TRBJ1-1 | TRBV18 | CASSSWTPGEGTEAFF | TGTGCCAGCTCCTCCTGGACGCCAGGAGAAGGCACTGAAGCTTTCTTT
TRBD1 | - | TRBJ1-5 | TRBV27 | CASRTTGFSYQPQHF | TGTGCCAGCAGAACGACAGGGTTTTCTTATCAGCCCCAGCATTTT
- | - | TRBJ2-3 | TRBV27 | CASSLGGVPTDTQYF | TGTGCCAGCAGTCTGGGTGGGGTCCCCACAGATACGCAGTATTTT
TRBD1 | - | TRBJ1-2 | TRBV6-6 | CASIGGGTGSVGYTF | TGTGCCAGCATCGGGGGGGGGACAGGGTCGGTTGGCTACACCTTC
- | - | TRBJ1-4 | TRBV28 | CASGRPPTNEKLFF | TGTGCCAGTGGACGGCCGCCAACTAATGAAAAACTGTTTTTT
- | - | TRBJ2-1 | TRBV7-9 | CASSPGAPYEQFF | TGTGCCAGCAGCCCTGGGGCGCCCTATGAGCAGTTCTTC